What follows are 25 T cell receptor beta chains derived from one specimen sequenced in a study of blood T cell repertoires in COVID-19. Clones were read by immunoSEQ multiplex PCR, and TCRdb kept only the in-frame ones, dropping some. The sample has 60,000 to 75,000 clones; approximately 88% are singletons. The sequenced sample was peripheral blood. These receptors were obtained from a human donor in a cohort sampled during active COVID-19.

The chain employs TRBV7-8 and TRBJ2-7, with 13 positions matching TRBD2. J lost 0 bases, V lost 5 bases, and 7 bases had no gene match. The germline V gene encodes CDR1 SGHVS and CDR2 FQNEAQ. The CDR3 has 17 residues. Written as DNA, the CDR3 is TGTGCCAGCAGCCGAGGGACTAGCGGGGCTAGCTCCTACGAGCAGTACTTC. Its translation is CASSRGTSGASSYEQYF.

The chain uses TRBV28 and TRBJ1-5; maybe TRBD1 (6 bases). The germline gives CDR1 MDHEN, CDR2 SYDVKM. The CDR3 spans 13 residues. V lost 8 bases and J 3 bases, leaving 11 bases between the germline ends. The CDR3 sequence is CASSRQVNQPQHF. CDR3 bases: TGTGCCAGCTCGCGACAGGTCAATCAGCCCCAGCATTTT.

The chain carries TRBV5-4 and TRBJ1-1; D perhaps matches TRBD1 (5 bases). This CDR3 region has 16 residues. V gave up 4 bases and J gave up 5 bases, with 21 bases separating them. In germline, CDR1 is SGHNT, CDR2 YYREEE (reference sequence). The CDR3 region is CASSPTSGLTLTEAFF. As DNA, the CDR3 is TGTGCCAGCAGCCCGACTTCAGGGCTTACTTTGACTGAAGCTTTCTTT.

The rearrangement uses TRBV6-5 and TRBJ2-7; D is ambiguous. V was shortened by 10 bases and J by 4 bases, with 11 bases between the two germline ends. Germline V gives CDR1 MNHEY, CDR2 SVGAGI. CDR3 length: 11 amino acids. The CDR3: CATNPGYEQYF. As DNA, the CDR3 is TGTGCCACCAACCCGGGTTACGAGCAGTACTTC.

This sequence joins TRBV2 and TRBJ1-6, with TRBD1 identical over 9 bases. There are 15 residues in the CDR3. The junction had 8 bases not matched to a gene; V was cut back by 7 bases and J by 7 bases. Germline lookup yields CDR1 SNHLY and CDR2 FYNNEI. DNA of the CDR3: TGTGCCAGCAACAAGGACAGGGGAGTAAATTCACCCCTCCACTTT. Its translation: CASNKDRGVNSPLHF.

The chain employs TRBV13 and TRBJ1-6, with 7 bases aligning to TRBD1. The J segment lost 7 bases and the V segment lost 8 bases, leaving 11 bases of the junction unmatched. Germline V lookup: CDR1 PRHDT, CDR2 FYEKMQ (reference sequence). The CDR3 length is 15 residues. CDR3 loop: CASAGRQGGNSPLHF. As DNA, the CDR3 is TGTGCCAGCGCCGGTCGACAGGGTGGGAATTCACCCCTCCACTTT.

This clone was observed a handful of times. V is TRBV7-9 and J is TRBJ2-7; perhaps TRBD2 as D (5 bases). The V gene lost 5 bases and the J gene lost 6 bases, with 17 bases spanning the gap. Germline V gene lookup returns CDR1 SEHNR and CDR2 FQNEAQ (reference sequence). CDR3 size: 14 residues. The CDR3 DNA sequence: TGTGCCAGCAGCCCCCCGGGGATATTAGGCGAGCAGTACTTC. Translation gives CASSPPGILGEQYF.

This chain links TRBV27 with TRBJ2-3; D is possibly TRBD2 (6 bases). Deletions cut 5 bases from V and 5 bases from J, with 11 bases between. CDR1 and CDR2 (germline): MNHEY, SMNVEV (reference sequence). This CDR3 has 13 amino acids. CDR3 sequence: CASSVWGEDTQYF. The CDR3, as DNA: TGTGCCAGCAGTGTCTGGGGGGAAGATACGCAGTATTTT.

V gene TRBV4-2 combines with J gene TRBJ1-2; D remains ambiguous. The CDR3 extends over 14 amino acids. The germline gives CDR1 LGHNA, CDR2 YNFKEQ. Trimming took 2 bases from V and 6 from J, leaving 13 bases between them. The CDR3 loop reads CASSQMGQEDGYTF. Here the CDR3 DNA reads TGTGCCAGCAGCCAAATGGGCCAGGAGGATGGCTACACCTTC.

V usage is TRBV19 and J usage is TRBJ1-4; the match to TRBD1 covers 8 bases. The ends lost 5 bases at V and 7 bases at J; junction bases unmatched: 9. This CDR3 has 15 amino acids. Germline CDR1 is LNHDA and CDR2 is SQIVND (reference sequence). CDR3 sequence (DNA): TGTGCCAGTAGTCGCCCCACAGGGGGTGGTGAAAAACTGTTTTTT. Translated: CASSRPTGGGEKLFF.

This chain joins TRBV13 and TRBJ2-7; D is possibly TRBD2 (6 bases). The CDR3 sequence is 15 residues long. Trimming cost V 7 bases and J 5 bases, with 21 bases left between them. Germline CDR1 reads PRHDT; CDR2 reads FYEKMQ (reference sequence). The CDR3 spells CASTTQGLAIHEQYF. CDR3 in DNA: TGTGCCAGCACCACACAAGGGCTAGCGATCCACGAGCAGTACTTC.

CDR3 residues: CSVQRTVEAFF. The CDR3 nucleotides read TGCAGCGTTCAGCGTACGGTTGAAGCTTTCTTT. This rearrangement joins TRBV29-1 to TRBJ1-1; D remains ambiguous. The CDR3 has 11 residues. The V gene lost 5 bases and the J gene lost 7 bases, with 11 bases spanning the gap. Germline values: CDR1 SQVTM, CDR2 ANQGSEA.

The chain has TRBV6-2 or TRBV6-3 and TRBJ1-5; D unresolved. This CDR3 has 13 amino acids. Germline CDR1 is MNHEY and CDR2 is SVGEGT. Trimming removed 5 bases from V and 6 bases from J, with 11 bases in between. The CDR3 DNA is TGTGCCAGCAGTCCGGTCGGAGGTCAGCCCCAGCATTTT. It codes for CASSPVGGQPQHF.

The rearrangement uses TRBV5-1 and TRBJ2-7, with a tentative D call TRBD1 (6 bases). The germline V and J ends were trimmed by 1 base and 1 base, with 12 bases remaining between them. The germline V gene encodes CDR1 SGHRS and CDR2 YFSETQ. The CDR3 totals 15 residues. CDR3 DNA sequence: TGCGCCAGCAGCTTGACCGTACAGGGATCCTACGAGCAGTACTTC. It encodes CASSLTVQGSYEQYF.

This clone showed up just a few times. The rearrangement links TRBV9 to TRBJ2-2; D is uncertain. The CDR3 length is 15 residues. The germline gives CDR1 SGDLS, CDR2 YYNGEE. Deletions cut 1 base from V and 1 base from J, with 8 bases between. CDR3 loop: CASSVRPGNTGELFF. CDR3 sequence (DNA): TGTGCCAGCAGCGTAAGGCCAGGGAACACCGGGGAGCTGTTTTTT.

This clone was picked up one time. This sequence joins TRBV7-8 and TRBJ2-3; 10 bases agree with TRBD2. This CDR3 contains 16 residues. V lost 1 base, J lost 2 bases, and 3 bases stayed unmatched. Germline loops: CDR1 SGHVS, CDR2 FQNEAQ. The DNA for the CDR3 is TGTGCCAGCAGCTTAGAACTAGCGGGACCCACAGATACGCAGTATTTT. It encodes CASSLELAGPTDTQYF.

The chain links TRBV7-9 to TRBJ2-7, with 9 bases fitting TRBD2. CDR3 length equals 15 residues. The V and J ends lost 5 bases and 4 bases, in that order; junction bases with no gene match: 9. Germline V gene lookup returns CDR1 SEHNR and CDR2 FQNEAQ (reference sequence). CDR3 sequence: CASSPPLTSGYEQYF. The CDR3, as DNA: TGTGCCAGCAGCCCCCCCCTGACTAGCGGATACGAGCAGTACTTC.

The rearrangement joins TRBV3-1 (or the pseudogene TRBV3-2) to TRBJ2-1; a possible D gene is TRBD1 (5 bases). CDR3 length: 13 amino acids. Germline V gene lookup returns CDR1 LGHDT and CDR2 YNNKEL (reference sequence). Deletions cut 6 bases from V and 6 bases from J, with 12 bases between. CDR3 sequence: CASSPSRGNEQFF. CDR3 DNA sequence: TGTGCCAGCAGTCCTTCTAGGGGCAATGAGCAGTTCTTC.

The rearrangement joins TRBV6-2 or TRBV6-3 to TRBJ2-1; TRBD2 aligns across 12 bases. CDR1 MNHEY and CDR2 SVGEGT come from the germline V gene. Trimming took 0 bases from V and 6 from J; bases not matched to a gene: 3. This CDR3 spans 16 amino acids. In DNA form, the CDR3 reads TGTGCCAGCAGTTACTCCACTAGCGGGAGGTTCAATGAGCAGTTCTTC. It translates to CASSYSTSGRFNEQFF.

This chain connects TRBV7-2 to TRBJ2-3; 9 nucleotides align to TRBD2. The CDR3 has 16 residues. Germline CDR1 reads SGHTA; CDR2 reads FQGNSA. Trimming cost V 3 bases and J 1 base; bases outside gene matches: 5. CDR3 in amino acids: CASSFYGGGGTDTQYF. As DNA, the CDR3 is TGTGCCAGCAGCTTTTACGGCGGGGGGGGCACAGATACGCAGTATTTT.

This clone was observed a handful of times. V is TRBV2 and J is TRBJ2-7; 8 bases map to TRBD1. Germline CDR1 SNHLY, CDR2 FYNNEI. J lost 3 bases, V lost 7 bases, and 8 bases had no gene match. This CDR3 region has 14 residues. The CDR3 coding sequence is TGTGCCAGCACCTTCCACGGACAGGGCTACGAGCAGTACTTC. Translation gives CASTFHGQGYEQYF.

The V gene is TRBV15, the J gene TRBJ1-5, with no clear D. The CDR3 loop spans 16 amino acids. Germline-derived CDR1 and CDR2 are LNHNV and YYDKDF (reference sequence). Trimming left V 4 bases short and J 8 bases short, with 21 bases between. The CDR3 DNA follows: TGTGCCACCAGCAACCCGAGCCAAGGAGTGAGTGAGCCCCAGCATTTT. It is translated as CATSNPSQGVSEPQHF.

The CDR3 nucleotides are TGTGCCAGCAGCCAACGGGGTAGTTCCGTGGGGGAGACCCAGTACTTC. This sequence encodes CASSQRGSSVGETQYF. This chain uses TRBV3-1 (or the pseudogene TRBV3-2) with TRBJ2-5; a weak D match, TRBD2 (5 bases). Germline V gives CDR1 LGHDT, CDR2 YNNKEL (reference sequence). The V gene lost 2 bases and the J gene lost 5 bases, with 18 bases spanning the gap. The CDR3 loop spans 16 amino acids.

This chain's CDR3 is CATSDFSTGSYNEQFF. The DNA of the CDR3 is TGTGCCACCAGTGATTTCAGCACAGGCTCCTACAATGAGCAGTTCTTC. The rearrangement uses TRBV24-1 and TRBJ2-1, with D possibly matching TRBD1 (5 bases). The CDR3 covers 16 residues. Germline-derived CDR1 and CDR2 are KGHDR and SFDVKD. V lost 1 base and J 0 bases, leaving 9 bases between the germline ends.

The genes are TRBV4-3 and TRBJ2-1, with 8 bases that match TRBD2. Per germline, CDR1 LGHNA and CDR2 YSLEER. V lost 1 base, J lost 6 bases, and 20 bases stayed unmatched. The length of the CDR3 is 20 residues. CDR3 amino acids: CASSQVLAGGPIPRANEQFF. The CDR3 DNA is TGCGCCAGCAGCCAAGTGTTGGCGGGGGGACCGATCCCGCGCGCCAATGAGCAGTTCTTC.